This T cell receptor (beta chain) emerged from a study of CD8 T cells in Susac syndrome. An input of 0.5 to 1 ug of RNA was subjected to reverse transcription using random hexamers. Across 54 Vbeta and 13 Jbeta, immunoSEQ multiplex PCR amplified TCR beta CDR3. TCRdb re-called the immunoSEQ multiplex PCR reads through MiXCR, storing one row per CDR3 protein. The sample contains some 300,000 distinct CDR3 sequences, over 75% of which appear only once. The germline gives CDR1 DFQATT, CDR2 SNEGSKA (reference sequence). The CDR3 is 13 residues long. TCR beta sequences were obtained from blood CD8+ and CD4+ T cells.

Sequencing was done on a sample of CD8+ T cells from PBMCs. The rearrangement joins TRBV20-1 to TRBJ2-1; weak D call: TRBD2 (6 bases). This receptor was taken from a human donor with multiple sclerosis. The DNA of the CDR3 is TGCACCGCCCGGGCGGGCGCGGGGTATGAGCAGTTCTTC. Its translation: CTARAGAGYEQFF.